This T cell receptor (beta chain) emerged from a study of response to subunit inactivated influenza vaccine. V gave up 5 bases and J gave up 0 bases, with 5 bases separating them. This CDR3 comprises 14 residues. This clonotype appeared a few times. TCRdb ran MiXCR on the RT-PCR reads and lists one entry per CDR3 protein. The table records 450,000 to 550,000 distinct CDR3 sequences, roughly 25% of them present only once. V is TRBV12-3 or TRBV12-4 and J is TRBJ1-6; D gene unclear. This receptor was identified in a man in his fifties who received an inactivated influenza vaccine. Here the sequenced sample was CD4+ T cells sorted from PBMCs, taken 4 to 6 days after vaccination. For the CDR3, the DNA is TGTGCCAGCAGTCACTCCTCCTATAATTCACCCCTCCACTTT. Translated: CASSHSSYNSPLHF.